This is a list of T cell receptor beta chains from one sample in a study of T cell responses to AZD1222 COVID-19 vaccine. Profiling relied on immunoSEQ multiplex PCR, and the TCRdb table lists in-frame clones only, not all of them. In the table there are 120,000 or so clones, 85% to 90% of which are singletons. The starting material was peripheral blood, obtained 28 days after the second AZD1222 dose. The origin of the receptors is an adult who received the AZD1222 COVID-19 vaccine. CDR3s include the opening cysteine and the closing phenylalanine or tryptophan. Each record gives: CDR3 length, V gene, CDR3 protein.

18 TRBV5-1 CASSLGIASGRAGDIQYF
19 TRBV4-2 CASSRFESGTAISYNEQFF
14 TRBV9 CASSVRTGTSPLHF
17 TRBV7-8 CASNRLWGTGRNEKLFF
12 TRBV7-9 CASSFENTEAFF
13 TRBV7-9 CASSLVQGSGYTF
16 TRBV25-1 CASSESSGLSNQPQHF
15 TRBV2 CASRSRRVGTYEQYF
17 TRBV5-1 CASKQNGLQKAKNIQYF
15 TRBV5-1 CASSKGSSFTDTQYF
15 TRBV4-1 CASSHKAVNTGELFF
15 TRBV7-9 CASSPEDRGNSPLHF
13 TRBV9 CASSVWEGGEQYF
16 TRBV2 CASSGVGEPIGTEAFF
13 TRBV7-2 CASSLGGTDTQYF
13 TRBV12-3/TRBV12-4 CASRDRRDTEAFF
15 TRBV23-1 CASSQLVWNNQPQHF
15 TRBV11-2 CASSPRLAGFYEQYF
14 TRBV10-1 CASSQSGGYTEAFF
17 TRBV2 CASSQGGAGRRAETQYF
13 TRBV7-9 CASSSAENTEAFF
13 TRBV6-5 CASSNHHIAEQYF
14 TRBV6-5 CASRPRGGLVEQYF
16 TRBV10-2 CASSEQTGVGNTEAFF
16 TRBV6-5 CASSYSASDWGAEAFF
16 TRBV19 CASSIIDRGAGNTIYF
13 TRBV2 CASSLDRDYEQYF
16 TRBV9 CASSVAGGNRGNEQFF